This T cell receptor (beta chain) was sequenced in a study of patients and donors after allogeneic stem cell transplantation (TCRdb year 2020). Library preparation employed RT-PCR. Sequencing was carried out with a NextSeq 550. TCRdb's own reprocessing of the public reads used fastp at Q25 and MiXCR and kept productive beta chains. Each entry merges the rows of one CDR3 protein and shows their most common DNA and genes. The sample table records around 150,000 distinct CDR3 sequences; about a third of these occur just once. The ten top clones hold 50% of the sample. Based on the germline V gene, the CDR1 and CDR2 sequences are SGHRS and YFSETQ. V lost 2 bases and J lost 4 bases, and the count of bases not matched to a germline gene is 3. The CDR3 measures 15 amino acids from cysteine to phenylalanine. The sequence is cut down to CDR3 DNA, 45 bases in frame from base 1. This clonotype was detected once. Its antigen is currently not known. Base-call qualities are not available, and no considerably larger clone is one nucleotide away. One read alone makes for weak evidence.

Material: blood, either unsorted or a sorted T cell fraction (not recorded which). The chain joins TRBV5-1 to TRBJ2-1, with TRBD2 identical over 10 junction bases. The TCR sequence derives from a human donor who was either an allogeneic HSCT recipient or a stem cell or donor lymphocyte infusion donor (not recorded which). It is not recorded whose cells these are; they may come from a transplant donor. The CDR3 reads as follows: CASSFSGGIYNEQFF. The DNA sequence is TGCGCCAGCAGCTTTAGCGGGGGGATTTACAATGAGCAGTTCTTC.